The T cell receptor (beta chain) under discussion was sequenced for a study of T cell responses to AZD1222 COVID-19 vaccine (dated by TCRdb to the early 2020s). General notes on the study: TCR sequencing covered about 230 trial participants: 200 to 210 given two doses of AZD1222 and about 26 given two doses of MenACWY control vaccine. Trial participants were enrolled by age into subgroups of 18-55, 56-69 and 70-plus years, and around 150, 29 and 61 TCR-sequenced participants, respectively, were included in these subgroups. Broader findings and caveats from the paper: Conclusions about previously exposed vaccinees are limited because only five to seven AZD1222 recipients were SARS-CoV-2 seropositive at baseline. After two AZD1222 doses, both the breadth and the depth of spike-specific TCRs were significantly higher than at day 0 and than in MenACWY recipients. Because no samples from the day 14 peak response were available, repertoires could be characterized only after the peak T cell response. Participants were mostly white British, with more females than males. The authors suggested clonal diversity may have been underestimated. The vaccine-associated CD4 TCRs covered the entire spike protein, and the dominant responses fell in regions 160-218 and 743-854. The 56-69-year group was small, and its depth increase did not reach significance, likely because of low power. Nearly half of unique spike-specific TCRs reportedly recognized epitopes outside regions mutated in the B.1.351 and B.1.1.7 variants.

This clone was recorded once. Its antigen is unknown. Base qualities are not at hand, and no much larger clone is one base apart. The CDR3 regions of human TCRbeta chains were analyzed by immunosequencing. The authors processed their data as follows. TCRs in the repertoires were matched against a reference library of SARS-CoV-2-specific TCRs that had been generated with the MIRA antigen-specificity platform. Breadth was defined as the fraction of unique TCRs that were SARS-CoV-2-associated. Depth was defined as the fraction of total T cells that were SARS-CoV-2-associated. Each spike-specific TCR was assigned to its reactive spike region and to a CD4 or CD8 class using the MIRA data. Log10-transformed breadth and depth values were compared by one-way ANOVA with Sidak's multiple comparisons tests. This is the immuneACCESS table as TCRdb keeps it, with only in-frame sequences that have V and J called. A part of the clones is gone; compared with another copy, unresolved V genes explain less than half, and the rest is unexplained. V and J calls and clone size are those listed in that table; D and trimming were worked out from the DNA. Here the sample has roughly 150,000 clones; about nine tenths occur a single time. The biggest ten clones account for approximately 1.3% of the sample.

This specimen's time point label, interpreted: about 28 days (+/-7) after the second vaccine dose. AZD1222 recipients whose second dose came at about 4 weeks and those whose second dose came at about 12 weeks were combined into one group, since spike-specific TCR depth and breadth did not differ between the two schedules. The vaccinee samples were drawn from two UK trials, COV001 and COV002, one of which was a single-blind randomized controlled phase 2/3 trial testing AZD1222 (ChAdOx1 nCoV-19) in healthy adults. For TCRbeta chain sequencing, PBMC samples were collected from trial participants at day 0 and at day 28 after the second dose. Material: peripheral blood, obtained 28 days after the second AZD1222 dose. The TCR sequence derives from an adult who received the AZD1222 COVID-19 vaccine.

The CDR3 protein sequence reads: CASIGAGFDFSYGYTF. The DNA sequence is given as TGTGCCAGTATCGGGGCGGGTTTCGACTTTTCTTATGGCTACACCTTC. The V and J genes are TRBV19 and TRBJ1-2; TRBD1 is a possible D gene, resting on 5 matching bases. The CDR3 contains 16 residues, cysteine and phenylalanine counted. Of the read, only the CDR3 DNA is kept; its 48 bases are in frame from base 1. V drops 7 bases and J drops 5 bases, leaving 23 bases in between. The germline V gene (reference sequence) supplies CDR1 LNHDA and CDR2 SQIVND.